This entry features one TCR beta chain sequence. Enrollees, about 18 to 90 years old, lived in some 24 US areas. Cohort placement rested on clinical history that participants reported themselves. V lost 7 bases and J lost 1, with 7 bases in between. The germline CDR1 and CDR2 sequences are LNHDA and SQIVND (reference sequence). The CDR3 contains 13 residues. The record originates from a study of blood T cell repertoires in COVID-19. In the study overall: In each case, the material was cDNA or gDNA derived from T cells, B-cell-depleted T cells, or PBMCs.

Assay used: immunoSEQ multiplex PCR; TCRdb lists only in-frame clones, some missing. This table holds roughly 330,000 clones, more than 75% found once. Sequenced material: PBMCs or T cells enriched from blood (not recorded which). V usage is TRBV19 and J usage is TRBJ2-2; D is unresolved. The TCR originated in a woman aged 25 to 39 who had recovered from COVID-19. CDR3 residues: CASTTGNTGELFF. The CDR3 bases are TGTGCCAGTACGACGGGGAACACCGGGGAGCTGTTTTTT.